The clone carrying this TCR beta chain was counted ten times or more. Its cognate antigen is unknown. Germline V gives CDR1 MNHEY, CDR2 SVGEGT. CDR3 length equals 15 residues. Trimming left V 3 bases short and J 3 bases short, with 12 bases between. This entry comes from a study of response to subunit inactivated influenza vaccine. One entry per CDR3 protein results from TCRdb running MiXCR on the RT-PCR reads. The table shows roughly 160,000 distinct CDR3 sequences, with 11% occurring only once. General study points: The authors suggested that few new T cells are recruited per seasonal influenza vaccination.

This material consisted of non-naive T cells sorted from PBMCs, taken about 40 days after vaccination. The V and J genes are TRBV6-2 or TRBV6-3 and TRBJ2-1; TRBD1 might be the D (6 bases). This clonotype originated in a man over 45 who received an inactivated influenza vaccine. In DNA form, the CDR3 reads TGTGCCAGCAGTTATTTACAGGGAAACTACAATGAGCAGTTCTTC. Translated: CASSYLQGNYNEQFF.